The rows below give T cell receptor beta chains drawn from one sample of a study of cytomegalovirus exposure and HLA in healthy donors. The table came from immunoSEQ multiplex PCR; TCRdb's copy has only in-frame clones and leaves some out. The repertoire shows tens of thousands of clones; the top ten hold about 8%. The sequencing sample was made of PBMCs. These receptors were taken from a male donor in good health and CMV-seronegative. CDR3s leave out the opening cysteine and the closing phenylalanine or tryptophan. The D gene is left open where the match is weak. Not every row has a clone size; where given, it reads once, few, many or a size class.

- TRBD1 TRBJ2-3 TRBV30 AWTSGTGISDTQY
- - TRBJ2-1 TRBV6-5 ASSYSRGLANEQF
- TRBD2 TRBJ2-4 TRBV4-1 ASSQGLAGGRGYIQY
- TRBD1 TRBJ1-3 TRBV29-1 SVLDRASIY
- - TRBJ2-7 TRBV29-1 SVLGQRYEQY
- - TRBJ2-2 TRBV11-3 ASSGLTGELF
- TRBD2 TRBJ2-7 TRBV10-3 AIRPGLGGEQY
- TRBD2 TRBJ2-3 TRBV9 ASSPGGGEQGQY
- - TRBJ2-7 TRBV11-2 ASSFLQGKVHEQY
- TRBD1 TRBJ2-2 TRBV25-1 ASSVPGQGASGELF
- - TRBJ2-3 TRBV21-1 ASSTKVAVSTDTQY
- - TRBJ1-2 TRBV23-1 ASSQSGGAGYGYT
- - TRBJ2-1 TRBV7-9 ASSEVVVRRPTNEQF
- - TRBJ2-2 TRBV30 AWRDGLIPGELF
- - TRBJ1-2 TRBV4-2 ASSQDLHQYGYT
- TRBD2 TRBJ2-1 TRBV4-1 ASSLSGLAGGMDEQF
- TRBD1 TRBJ2-7 TRBV29-1 SVGTGDGEQY
- - TRBJ1-1 TRBV29-1 SVAKNTEAF
- - TRBJ2-3 TRBV6-5 ASSSDGGDTQY
medium-sized - TRBJ1-1 TRBV19 ASSPFRYGENTEAF
- TRBD2 TRBJ2-7 TRBV18 ASSREGRVEQY
- - TRBJ1-4 TRBV19 ASNDLGEEKLF
- - TRBJ1-1 TRBV1 TSSQTGQGYTEAF
- TRBD1 TRBJ2-7 TRBV27 ASTGRDRDRGYEQY
- TRBD1 TRBJ1-2 TRBV5-1 ASSSTSTGGLGYT
- TRBD1 TRBJ2-7 TRBV7-9 ASQDRQGYEQY
- - TRBJ2-3 TRBV11-3 ASSLAGEAADTQY
- TRBD1 TRBJ1-1 TRBV9 ASSVRAGGTEAF
- TRBD1 TRBJ2-2 TRBV18 ASSPIGTVLTGELF
- - TRBJ1-5 TRBV7-8 ASSWSPNQPQH
- TRBD1 TRBJ2-1 TRBV6-1 ASSGGQGGYNEQF
- TRBD1 TRBJ1-2 TRBV7-2 ASSLPGTAYGYT
- - TRBJ2-2 TRBV4-3 ASSQEGAGGELF
- TRBD2 TRBJ2-7 TRBV14 ASSEGTSGKHEQY
- TRBD2 TRBJ2-1 TRBV5-1 ASSSPSSGAYNEQF
- - TRBJ2-5 TRBV9 ASSPAGGSETQY
- TRBD2 TRBJ2-1 TRBV30 AWSVRGLAAVDNEQF
- - TRBJ2-1 TRBV27 ASSPPSIARGTEQF
- TRBD2 TRBJ2-7 TRBV19 ASSATGGIYEQY
- - TRBJ2-1 TRBV11-2 ASSPSRWNEQF
- TRBD1 TRBJ2-3 TRBV25-1 ASSDGTGIRDTQY
- - TRBJ1-1 TRBV4-3 ASSQATGRDTEAF
- - TRBJ2-3 TRBV5-1 ASSLESTDTQY
- - TRBJ1-1 TRBV19 ASSKGANTEAF
- TRBD2 TRBJ2-1 TRBV4-3 ASSLGLANNEQF
- - TRBJ1-1 TRBV15 ATSRAALGAEAF
- - TRBJ1-1 TRBV11-2 ASSRFGQGQTEAF
- - TRBJ1-6 TRBV6-1 ASSEASSSYNSPLH
- - TRBJ2-6 TRBV4-1 ASSRRRSGANVLT
- TRBD1 TRBJ1-1 TRBV5-4 ASREDRANTEAF
- TRBD1 TRBJ1-4 TRBV29-1 SVEDLLQGVKLF
- - TRBJ1-1 TRBV15 ATSRKGMNTEAF
- - TRBJ1-1 TRBV5-6 ASSFGFDSEAF
- TRBD2 TRBJ2-7 TRBV27 ASSSGLALTYEQY
- TRBD1 TRBJ2-1 TRBV9 ASSVTGGEQF
- - TRBJ2-3 TRBV6-4 ASSGTSNHADTQY
- - TRBJ2-5 TRBV14 ASSLEETQY
- - TRBJ1-1 TRBV18 ASSPLGRTEAF
- - TRBJ2-3 TRBV28 ASRARGPSTDTQY
- - TRBJ2-3 TRBV5-1 ASSLGQLTDTQY